The present TCR beta chain was sequenced within a study of cytomegalovirus exposure and HLA in healthy donors. Losses at the gene ends were 0 bases for V and 7 bases for J; bases not matched to a gene: 9. CDR3 length: 16 amino acids. Germline CDR1 SGHRS, CDR2 YFSETQ. The PCR employed 60 Vbeta primers together with 13 Jbeta primers. Measured with immunoSEQ multiplex PCR; TCRdb has only the in-frame clones, and not every one. The sample has roughly 110,000 clones, approximately 76% seen once; the top ten hold less than 2.5%. Findings and limits, study-wide: It was reported in a later analysis that an Asian-associated ancestry cluster showed fewer N-insertions than the roughly 710-donor mean. There was a cluster of highly shared sequence variants that was likely a sequencing artifact. Cytomegalovirus-associated status was assigned to some 180 TCR beta chains. An analysis that came later showed most CMV-associated TCR beta chains appearing HLA-restricted.

As concerns this clone: Its antigen is undetermined.

The gene calls are TRBV5-1 and TRBJ1-4, with TRBD1 identical over 7 bases. This TCR derives from a man younger than 30 in good health and CMV-seronegative. Sample: PBMCs. The chain's CDR3 is CASSLAGGGTGEKLFF. Here the CDR3 DNA reads TGCGCCAGCAGCTTGGCTGGAGGGGGCACCGGTGAAAAACTGTTTTTT. Combining the CDR3 with reference TRBV5-1 and TRBJ1-4 gives the whole variable domain KAGVTQTPRYLIKTRGQQVTLSCSPISGHRSVSWYQQTPGQGLQFLFEYFSETQRNKGNFPGRFSGRQFSNSRSEMNVSTLELGDSALYLCASSLAGGGTGEKLFFGSGTQLSVL.